These 25 T cell receptor beta chains originate from one sample sequenced in a study of control samples from healthy donors and cancer patients. The table came from immunoSEQ multiplex PCR; TCRdb's copy has only in-frame clones and leaves some out. The table includes around 200,000 clones, around 93% detected once. The sample comprised blood. These receptors were taken from a man between 18 and 35 years old in good health.

This clone occurred once. This chain connects TRBV29-1 to TRBJ2-7; D tentatively fits TRBD1 or TRBD2 (7 bases each). Trimming took 2 bases from V and 4 from J, leaving 12 bases between them. This CDR3 region has 13 residues. Per germline, CDR1 SQVTM and CDR2 ANQGSEA. This chain's CDR3 is CSVEWQGGYEQYF. Written as DNA, the CDR3 is TGCAGCGTTGAATGGCAGGGGGGGTACGAGCAGTACTTC.

The chain carries TRBV29-1 and TRBJ2-1, with 11 bases fitting TRBD2. Per germline, CDR1 SQVTM and CDR2 ANQGSEA. V lost 6 bases, J lost 9 bases, and 7 bases stayed unmatched. The CDR3 spans 13 residues. CDR3 in amino acids: CSVDSGGVSEQFF. In DNA, the CDR3 is TGCAGCGTCGATAGCGGGGGGGTGAGTGAGCAGTTCTTC.

The V gene is TRBV2, the J gene TRBJ1-5, with D perhaps matching TRBD1 (6 bases). CDR3 length equals 15 residues. Germline lookup yields CDR1 SNHLY and CDR2 FYNNEI. V was trimmed by 5 bases and J by 3 bases, leaving 14 bases between them. This chain's CDR3 is CASSREDRSNQPQHF. For the CDR3, the DNA is TGTGCCAGCAGTAGAGAGGACAGATCCAATCAGCCCCAGCATTTT.

The chain combines TRBV18 with TRBJ1-4; no clear D gene. The CDR3 contains 16 residues. The V and J ends lost 4 bases and 0 bases respectively, with 12 bases between them. Germline loops: CDR1 KGHSH, CDR2 LQKENI. The CDR3 nucleotides read TGTGCCAGCTCACTAACCATCGGGGCAACTAATGAAAAACTGTTTTTT. Translation: CASSLTIGATNEKLFF.

The rearrangement joins TRBV5-4 to TRBJ1-2, with D perhaps matching TRBD1 (6 bases). Germline-derived CDR1 and CDR2 are SGHNT and YYREEE (reference sequence). V was trimmed by 4 bases and J by 6 bases, leaving 25 bases between them. The CDR3 spans 17 residues. CDR3: CASSPLGGAQGVDGYTF. As DNA, the CDR3 is TGTGCCAGCAGCCCACTCGGAGGGGCACAGGGAGTCGATGGCTACACCTTC.

The CDR3 loop is CASGREAYNSPLHF. The CDR3 nucleotides read TGTGCCAGCGGAAGGGAAGCCTATAATTCACCCCTCCACTTT. This chain uses TRBV6-5 with TRBJ1-6; D uncertain. V was trimmed by 8 bases and J by 2 bases, leaving 10 bases between them. CDR3 length equals 14 residues. CDR1 and CDR2 (germline): MNHEY, SVGAGI.

This chain joins TRBV6-5 and TRBJ2-6; D may correspond to TRBD1 or TRBD2 (5 bases each). The CDR3 is made up of 16 amino acids. The germline CDR1 and CDR2 sequences are MNHEY and SVGAGI. Between the trimmed V and J ends, which lost 2 bases and 3 bases, there was a span of 11 bases. The CDR3 DNA reads TGTGCCAGCAGTTACCTATGGGGACGTGGGGCCAACGTCCTGACTTTC. Translated, it gives CASSYLWGRGANVLTF.

This clone was recorded once. The V call is TRBV3-1 (or the pseudogene TRBV3-2), the J call TRBJ1-2, with TRBD1 matching over 7 bases. The germline V gene has CDR1 LGHDT and CDR2 YNNKEL (reference sequence). J gave up 0 bases and V 0 bases, and 4 bases lay outside the gene matches. The CDR3 is made up of 16 amino acids. The CDR3, as DNA: TGTGCCAGCAGCCAAGAATGGGACAGAGCTAACTATGGCTACACCTTC. This encodes CASSQEWDRANYGYTF.

This chain links TRBV14 with TRBJ1-1; TRBD1 matches at 8 bases. V was clipped by 4 bases and J by 6 bases; unmatched bases: 10. Germline assignment: CDR1 SGHDN and CDR2 FVKESK. The CDR3 is 15 amino acids. This CDR3 reads CASSPRAGGLSEAFF. The DNA for the CDR3 is TGTGCCAGCAGCCCCCGGGCAGGGGGCTTATCTGAAGCTTTCTTT.

This chain connects TRBV6-6 to TRBJ2-7, with TRBD1 matching 11 bases. Germline CDR1 is MNHNY and CDR2 is SVGAGI (reference sequence). The trim removed 6 bases at V and 2 bases at J, leaving 3 bases unmatched. The CDR3 is made up of 14 amino acids. CDR3 sequence: CASRQDRGPYEQYF. The CDR3 DNA is TGTGCCAGCAGGCAGGACAGGGGGCCCTACGAGCAGTACTTC.

The V gene is TRBV19, the J gene TRBJ1-2; 11 bases fit TRBD1. V lost 6 bases to trimming and J lost 4 bases; unmatched junction nucleotides: 13. The CDR3 spans 17 residues. The V gene's germline CDR1 is LNHDA and CDR2 SQIVND (reference sequence). CDR3 loop: CASSPGLGTGGSYGYTF. CDR3 sequence (DNA): TGTGCCAGTAGCCCCGGCCTGGGGACAGGGGGGAGCTATGGCTACACCTTC.

The rearrangement joins TRBV27 to TRBJ2-7; perhaps D is TRBD1 or TRBD2 (5 bases each). Trimming stripped 5 bases from V and 4 bases from J, with 24 bases between. CDR3 length: 17 amino acids. The germline gives CDR1 MNHEY, CDR2 SMNVEV (reference sequence). For the CDR3, the DNA is TGTGCCAGCAGTCCCAGATCCGGGACCCCCTGGGGATACGAGCAGTACTTC. Protein sequence: CASSPRSGTPWGYEQYF.

This sequence joins TRBV9 and TRBJ1-1; no firm D call. This CDR3 comprises 13 residues. V was trimmed by 2 bases and J by 1 base, leaving 6 bases between them. The germline V gene encodes CDR1 SGDLS and CDR2 YYNGEE. The CDR3 DNA reads TGTGCCAGCAGCGTGGACTGGAACACTGAAGCTTTCTTT. This codes for CASSVDWNTEAFF. Using reference TRBV9 and TRBJ1-1 for the parts outside the CDR3, the full variable domain is DSGVTQTPKHLITATGQRVTLRCSPRSGDLSVYWYQQSLDQGLQFLIQYYNGEERAKGNILERFSAQQFPDLHSELNLSSLELGDSALYFCASSVDWNTEAFFGQGTRLTVV.

The chain employs TRBV27 and TRBJ2-7; TRBD2 matches 9 bases. Germline V CDR1 and CDR2: MNHEY, SMNVEV (reference sequence). Trimming removed 6 bases from V and 1 base from J; junction bases left unmatched: 4. This CDR3 is built from 14 residues. The CDR3 is CASRRAGGSYEQYF. CDR3 nucleotide sequence: TGTGCCAGCAGGAGAGCGGGGGGTTCCTACGAGCAGTACTTC.

The V and J genes are TRBV18 and TRBJ1-5; 11 nucleotides agree with TRBD1. In germline, CDR1 is KGHSH, CDR2 LQKENI. The ends lost 4 bases at V and 7 bases at J; junction bases unmatched: 9. There are 16 residues in the CDR3. The CDR3 here is CASSQTGTGGRQPQHF. In DNA form, the CDR3 reads TGTGCCAGCTCACAGACCGGGACAGGGGGAAGGCAGCCCCAGCATTTT. The whole variable domain, filled in from reference TRBV18 and TRBJ1-5, reads NAGVMQNPRHLVRRRGQEARLRCSPMKGHSHVYWYRQLPEEGLKFMVYLQKENIIDESGMPKERFSAEFPKEGPSILRIQQVVRGDSAAYFCASSQTGTGGRQPQHFGDGTRLSIL.

This chain uses TRBV28 with TRBJ2-3, with 7 bases identical to TRBD1. The ends lost 5 bases at V and 0 bases at J; junction bases unmatched: 2. This CDR3 has 14 amino acids. Germline lookup yields CDR1 MDHEN and CDR2 SYDVKM. This chain's CDR3 is CASSRGQSTDTQYF. DNA for the CDR3: TGTGCCAGCAGTAGGGGACAGAGCACAGATACGCAGTATTTT.

The chain links TRBV29-1 to TRBJ2-3, with D tentatively TRBD1 or TRBD2 (5 bases each). From germline, CDR1 is SQVTM and CDR2 ANQGSEA. V lost 6 bases and J 1 base, leaving 20 bases between the germline ends. There are 16 residues in the CDR3. This CDR3 is CSVAPGTVFGTDTQYF. CDR3 in DNA: TGCAGCGTAGCCCCCGGGACCGTCTTTGGCACAGATACGCAGTATTTT.

As DNA, the CDR3 is TGTGCCAGCTCACCAGGGGACCCGATGAACACTGAAGCTTTCTTT. This gives the protein CASSPGDPMNTEAFF. The chain has TRBV18 and TRBJ1-1; D perhaps matches TRBD1 (5 bases). CDR3 size: 15 residues. Germline assignment: CDR1 KGHSH and CDR2 LQKENI. The V end was cut by 2 bases, the J end by 0 bases, with 10 bases between.

The chain carries TRBV11-2 and TRBJ1-6, with a possible D match to TRBD1 (5 bases). Germline V lookup: CDR1 SGHAT, CDR2 FQNNGV. Trimming took 5 bases from V and 1 from J, leaving 15 bases between them. This CDR3 is built from 17 residues. This chain's CDR3 is CASSDRDPGSYNSPLHF. CDR3 DNA sequence: TGTGCCAGCAGCGACCGGGACCCCGGTTCCTATAATTCACCCCTCCACTTT. Together with reference TRBV11-2 and TRBJ1-6, the CDR3 gives the full variable domain: EAGVAQSPRYKIIEKRQSVAFWCNPISGHATLYWYQQILGQGPKLLIQFQNNGVVDDSQLPKDRFSAERLKGVDSTLKIQPAKLEDSAVYLCASSDRDPGSYNSPLHFGNGTRLTVT.

V and J are TRBV5-4 and TRBJ2-1; 7 bases match TRBD2. In germline, CDR1 is SGHNT, CDR2 YYREEE (reference sequence). The CDR3 has 14 amino acids. J lost 4 bases, V lost 1 base, and 2 bases had no gene match. The CDR3 reads CASSLRGVYNEQFF. Here the CDR3 DNA reads TGTGCCAGCAGCTTGCGGGGGGTTTACAATGAGCAGTTCTTC.

V usage is TRBV18 and J usage is TRBJ1-1; D is undetermined. Trimming left V 3 bases short and J 1 base short, with 6 bases between. Per the germline V gene, CDR1 is KGHSH and CDR2 is LQKENI. CDR3 size: 13 residues. The DNA of the CDR3 is TGTGCCAGCTCACCGGATCAGAACACTGAAGCTTTCTTT. Translation: CASSPDQNTEAFF. The full variable domain, completed using reference TRBV18 and TRBJ1-1, is NAGVMQNPRHLVRRRGQEARLRCSPMKGHSHVYWYRQLPEEGLKFMVYLQKENIIDESGMPKERFSAEFPKEGPSILRIQQVVRGDSAAYFCASSPDQNTEAFFGQGTRLTVV.

The CDR3 nucleotides read TGTGCCAGCAGCGTGGACGGGGGGGCTGAGGAGACCCAGTACTTC. It is translated as CASSVDGGAEETQYF. The chain employs TRBV9 and TRBJ2-5; 8 nucleotides match TRBD2. V lost 2 bases to trimming and J lost 5 bases; unmatched junction nucleotides: 8. CDR3 length equals 15 residues. Germline V gene sequence: CDR1 SGDLS, CDR2 YYNGEE. Full variable domain (outside the CDR3, taken from reference TRBV9 and TRBJ2-5): DSGVTQTPKHLITATGQRVTLRCSPRSGDLSVYWYQQSLDQGLQFLIQYYNGEERAKGNILERFSAQQFPDLHSELNLSSLELGDSALYFCASSVDGGAEETQYFGPGTRLLVL.

This chain connects TRBV5-1 to TRBJ2-2; the D is unclear. Germline loops: CDR1 SGHRS, CDR2 YFSETQ. V was trimmed by 0 bases and J by 2 bases, leaving 8 bases between them. This CDR3 spans 15 amino acids. The CDR3 spells CASSLGQTNTGELFF. The CDR3 DNA sequence: TGCGCCAGCAGCTTGGGACAAACAAACACCGGGGAGCTGTTTTTT.

The CDR3: CASSLTGEGYGYTF. The CDR3 DNA sequence: TGTGCCAGCAGCTTAACGGGAGAAGGCTATGGCTACACCTTC. The chain recombines TRBV7-3 with TRBJ1-2; D unresolved. Trimming shortened V by 0 bases and J by 4 bases, and 9 bases separated the two germline ends. CDR3 length: 14 residues. CDR1 and CDR2 (germline): SGHTA, FQGTGA.

The genes are TRBV5-4 and TRBJ1-4; 7 nucleotides line up with TRBD1. The CDR3 is 13 residues long. V gave up 9 bases and J gave up 5 bases; unmatched junction bases: 7. CDR1 and CDR2 from the germline V gene are SGHNT and YYREEE (reference sequence). The DNA of the CDR3 is TGTGCCACAGGGGGACAGCAGAATGAAAAACTGTTTTTT. Translating gives CATGGQQNEKLFF. Full variable domain (missing parts from reference TRBV5-4 and TRBJ1-4): ETGVTQSPTHLIKTRGQQVTLRCSSQSGHNTVSWYQQALGQGPQFIFQYYREEENGRGNFPPRFSGLQFPNYSSELNVNALELDDSALYLCATGGQQNEKLFFGSGTQLSVL.